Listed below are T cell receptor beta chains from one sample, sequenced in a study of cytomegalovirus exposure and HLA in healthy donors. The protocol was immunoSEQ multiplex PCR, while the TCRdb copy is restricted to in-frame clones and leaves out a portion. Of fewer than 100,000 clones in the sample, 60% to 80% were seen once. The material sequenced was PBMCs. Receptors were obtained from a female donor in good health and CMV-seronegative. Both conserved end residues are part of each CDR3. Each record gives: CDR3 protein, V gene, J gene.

CDR3 protein: CASSFRRQGAGNEQFF; V gene: TRBV5-4; J gene: TRBJ2-1
CDR3 protein: CASSGEGLAGVHEQFF; V gene: TRBV6-1; J gene: TRBJ2-1
CDR3 protein: CAWSSIQGSGYTF; V gene: TRBV30; J gene: TRBJ1-2
CDR3 protein: CASSQTAWGQNEQYF; V gene: TRBV4-3; J gene: NA
CDR3 protein: CASSYNVSKNIQYF; V gene: TRBV6-5; J gene: TRBJ2-4
CDR3 protein: CASSLDRGLYEQYF; V gene: TRBV28; J gene: TRBJ2-7
CDR3 protein: CASSLVGAGGYTF; V gene: TRBV7-9; J gene: TRBJ1-2
CDR3 protein: CASSRTSGAGNEQFF; V gene: TRBV28; J gene: TRBJ2-1
CDR3 protein: CASSLPGNEQYF; V gene: TRBV27; J gene: TRBJ2-7
CDR3 protein: CASSAATPHGTQYF; V gene: TRBV4-3; J gene: TRBJ2-5
CDR3 protein: CASRSGQGNYGYTF; V gene: TRBV19; J gene: TRBJ1-2
CDR3 protein: CASSPWGEEQYF; V gene: TRBV4-2; J gene: TRBJ2-7
CDR3 protein: CASRADRAGRETQYF; V gene: TRBV2; J gene: TRBJ2-5
CDR3 protein: CASRPSPQESSYNEQFF; V gene: TRBV11-2; J gene: TRBJ2-1
CDR3 protein: CASSFASGRSYEQYF; V gene: TRBV2; J gene: TRBJ2-7
CDR3 protein: CASRRTGGRNTGELFF; V gene: TRBV7-2; J gene: TRBJ2-2
CDR3 protein: CATQGTPPYNEQFF; V gene: TRBV5-1; J gene: TRBJ2-1
CDR3 protein: CASSSGQGMNTEAFF; V gene: TRBV13; J gene: TRBJ1-1
CDR3 protein: CASRLQGQEQYF; V gene: TRBV28; J gene: TRBJ2-7
CDR3 protein: CASSLERGAFYEQYF; V gene: TRBV7-2; J gene: TRBJ2-7
CDR3 protein: CASDGGPSTDTQYF; V gene: TRBV5-1; J gene: TRBJ2-3
CDR3 protein: CASSWDNDYGYTF; V gene: TRBV5-1; J gene: TRBJ1-2
CDR3 protein: CASSHRAGSYNEQFF; V gene: TRBV11-1; J gene: TRBJ2-1
CDR3 protein: CASCRGGNQETQYF; V gene: TRBV5-1; J gene: TRBJ2-5
CDR3 protein: CASSQEVPVRWTGELFF; V gene: TRBV4-1; J gene: TRBJ2-2
CDR3 protein: CASSIGTALETQYF; V gene: TRBV19; J gene: TRBJ2-5
CDR3 protein: CASSPRLSTGANVLTF; V gene: TRBV9; J gene: TRBJ2-6
CDR3 protein: CASSSPGQGGNHHGYTF; V gene: TRBV7-9; J gene: TRBJ1-2
CDR3 protein: CASSQEAGDSTDTQYF; V gene: TRBV14; J gene: TRBJ2-3
CDR3 protein: CASSVTGTGPVPAGELFF; V gene: TRBV28; J gene: TRBJ2-2
CDR3 protein: CASSIDRAGEQYF; V gene: TRBV19; J gene: TRBJ2-7
CDR3 protein: CASSLAQTNTEAFF; V gene: TRBV7-9; J gene: TRBJ1-1
CDR3 protein: CASSVSSGNAYEQYF; V gene: TRBV28; J gene: TRBJ2-7
CDR3 protein: CASSLLGGRGSGRGKNIQYF; V gene: TRBV28; J gene: TRBJ2-4
CDR3 protein: CASSTGQGKTQYF; V gene: TRBV5-1; J gene: TRBJ2-5
CDR3 protein: CASSQEWTGPSGELFF; V gene: TRBV4-1; J gene: TRBJ2-2
CDR3 protein: CASANSNQPQHF; V gene: TRBV6-6; J gene: TRBJ1-5
CDR3 protein: CASSLRGPGQGDYGYTF; V gene: TRBV27; J gene: TRBJ1-2
CDR3 protein: CASSLVGLAGSGELFF; V gene: TRBV5-6; J gene: TRBJ2-2
CDR3 protein: CASSLGTRTTGELFF; V gene: TRBV5-1; J gene: TRBJ2-2
CDR3 protein: CASSFGSGPNEKLFF; V gene: TRBV7-9; J gene: TRBJ1-4
CDR3 protein: CASSPPGTGYGYTF; V gene: TRBV5-4; J gene: TRBJ1-2
CDR3 protein: CASSLSAPATGYEQYF; V gene: TRBV28; J gene: TRBJ2-7
CDR3 protein: CASSLGHVNTEAFF; V gene: TRBV5-1; J gene: TRBJ1-1
CDR3 protein: CASSQEGQGRSYNEQFF; V gene: TRBV4-3; J gene: TRBJ2-1
CDR3 protein: CASSLDSPNTGELFF; V gene: TRBV5-1; J gene: TRBJ2-2
CDR3 protein: CASSPGNYEQFF; V gene: TRBV18; J gene: TRBJ2-1